This TCR beta chain derives from a study of blood T cell repertoires in COVID-19. Study summary: Donors in the United States, Italy and Spain gave samples during acute or convalescent COVID-19. Nucleic acid was either cDNA or gDNA, and it came from T cells, B-cell-depleted T cells, or PBMCs.

Germline V gene sequence: CDR1 MNHEY, CDR2 SVGAGI. There are 15 residues in the CDR3. Trimming removed 3 bases from V and 2 bases from J; junction bases left unmatched: 6. The assay was immunoSEQ multiplex PCR, and TCRdb's table has in-frame clones only and misses some. This sample carries approximately 85,000 clones, 80% to 90% of them seen once, and the ten largest clones take 10% to 15%. The rearrangement links TRBV6-5 to TRBJ1-2, with TRBD1 matching 7 bases. The clonotype comes from a human donor in a cohort sampled during active COVID-19. Sequenced: peripheral blood. CDR3 loop: CASSYGRGVNYGYTF. In DNA form, the CDR3 reads TGTGCCAGCAGTTATGGCAGGGGGGTAAACTATGGCTACACCTTC.